One sample yielded the 19 T cell receptor beta chains listed below, sequenced in a study of CD8 T cells in acute hepatitis C reinfection. Study-wide results and caveats: TRBV04 and TRBV06 were preferentially used in all groups, not explained by naive pool overrepresentation.

Time point meaning: at least 347 days after estimated infection, following spontaneous clearance. No in vitro expansion preceded sequencing of these hepatitis C virus-specific cells, which were studied ex vivo. Assay used: immunoSEQ multiplex PCR; TCRdb lists only in-frame clones, some missing. The table records just over 350 clones, 60% to 75% of them present only once. The source was HCV NS3-1073 tetramer-sorted CD8+ T cells from PBMCs, collected at follow-up. The receptors come from a man aged 35 to 55 who spontaneously cleared hepatitis C infection.

CDR3 protein: CASSQEPAGGTNTGELFF. CDR3 sequence (DNA): TGTGCCAGCAGCCAAGAACCAGCGGGGGGGACGAACACCGGGGAGCTGTTTTTT. V is TRBV4-2 and J is TRBJ2-2, with TRBD2 identical over 10 bases. V lost 0 bases, J lost 0 bases, and 4 bases stayed unmatched. This CDR3 is 18 amino acids long. The germline V gene encodes CDR1 LGHNA and CDR2 YNFKEQ.

The gene calls are TRBV4-1 and TRBJ2-1; 11 nucleotides align to TRBD2. The CDR3 length is 19 residues. J lost 2 bases, V lost 4 bases, and 13 bases had no gene match. Germline lookup yields CDR1 MGHRA and CDR2 YSYEKL. The DNA for the CDR3 is TGCGCCAGCAGCCCCCATAGCGGGGGGGCCGACGGACCCTACAATGAGCAGTTCTTC. Translated: CASSPHSGGADGPYNEQFF.

This clone was observed a handful of times. J is TRBJ2-7 and V is TRBV4-2, with D possibly matching TRBD2 (5 bases). V was clipped by 0 bases and J by 3 bases, with 15 bases between them. Germline loops: CDR1 LGHNA, CDR2 YNFKEQ. The CDR3 has 16 residues. The CDR3: CASSQEIVQGSYEQYF. The CDR3 DNA is TGTGCCAGCAGCCAAGAAATAGTTCAAGGGAGCTACGAGCAGTACTTC.

The CDR3 DNA reads as TGTGCCAGTAGTATGGATCGGGGACAGGCGCTCTCTGGAAACACCATATATTTT. Its translation: CASSMDRGQALSGNTIYF. The V gene is TRBV19, the J gene TRBJ1-3; 8 bases are shared with TRBD1. In germline, CDR1 is LNHDA, CDR2 SQIVND (reference sequence). V was pared by 3 bases and J by 0 bases, with 10 bases of the junction left unmatched. The CDR3 runs 18 residues.

This sequence joins TRBV2 and TRBJ2-7; 8 positions match TRBD1. This CDR3 is built from 16 residues. Germline V gene sequence: CDR1 SNHLY, CDR2 FYNNEI. V gave up 1 base and J gave up 3 bases; unmatched junction bases: 8. The CDR3: CASSEVPGQGIYEQYF. The CDR3 bases are TGTGCCAGCAGTGAAGTACCCGGACAGGGCATCTACGAGCAGTACTTC. Combining the CDR3 with reference TRBV2 and TRBJ2-7 gives the whole variable domain EPEVTQTPSHQVTQMGQEVILRCVPISNHLYFYWYRQILGQKVEFLVSFYNNEISEKSEIFDDQFSVERPDGSNFTLKIRSTKLEDSAMYFCASSEVPGQGIYEQYFGPGTRLTVT.

This clone was seen a few times. CDR3 sequence reads: CASSQGETSGGFQETQYF. The DNA of the CDR3 is TGCGCCAGCAGCCAAGGAGAAACTAGCGGGGGATTCCAAGAGACCCAGTACTTC. The chain recombines TRBV4-1 with TRBJ2-5, with 11 bases aligning to TRBD2. The CDR3 extends over 18 amino acids. V shed 1 base, J shed 1 base, and the junction held 8 bases outside the gene matches. The germline CDR1 and CDR2 sequences are MGHRA and YSYEKL.

On this clone: At one boundary the junction diverges from the germline segment, which might be a read error. The chain links TRBV6-5 to TRBJ2-7; TRBD2 agrees at 11 bases. There are 16 residues in the CDR3. Germline V gene lookup returns CDR1 MNHEY and CDR2 SVGAGI. CDR3 nucleotides: TGTGCCAGCAGTTCCCCCCTAGCGGGAGGCTCCAACGAGCAGTACTTC. Encoded protein: CASSSPLAGGSNEQYF.

The V and J genes are TRBV5-1 and TRBJ2-5; 13 positions match TRBD2. The CDR3 totals 16 residues. The V gene's germline CDR1 is SGHRS and CDR2 YFSETQ. V was pared by 4 bases and J by 4 bases, with 7 bases of the junction left unmatched. CDR3 region: CASSHGLAGEAETQYF. CDR3 nucleotides: TGCGCCAGCAGCCACGGACTAGCGGGGGAAGCAGAGACCCAGTACTTC. The full variable domain, completed using reference TRBV5-1 and TRBJ2-5, is KAGVTQTPRYLIKTRGQQVTLSCSPISGHRSVSWYQQTPGQGLQFLFEYFSETQRNKGNFPGRFSGRQFSNSRSEMNVSTLELGDSALYLCASSHGLAGEAETQYFGPGTRLLVL.

The V call is TRBV4-3, the J call TRBJ1-2, with 8 bases identical to TRBD1. The CDR3 loop spans 16 amino acids. Trimming took 1 base from V and 5 from J; bases not matched to a gene: 9. From germline, CDR1 is LGHNA and CDR2 YSLEER. Here the CDR3 reads CASSQVDRAAPYGYTF. In nucleotides, the CDR3 is TGCGCCAGCAGCCAAGTGGACAGGGCCGCTCCTTATGGCTACACCTTC.

V is TRBV4-2 and J is TRBJ2-2, with TRBD2 matching over 8 bases. Trimming at V came to 0 bases and at J to 8 bases, leaving 8 bases not matched to a gene. CDR1 and CDR2 from the germline V gene are LGHNA and YNFKEQ. CDR3 size: 16 residues. CDR3 nucleotide sequence: TGTGCCAGCAGCCAAGAAGTCGGGGGGGCCCCGGGGGAGCTGTTTTTT. This translates into CASSQEVGGAPGELFF.

The chain uses TRBV9 and TRBJ2-7, with 12 positions matching TRBD2. V was pared by 0 bases and J by 5 bases, with 9 bases of the junction left unmatched. This CDR3 comprises 17 residues. Germline lookup yields CDR1 SGDLS and CDR2 YYNGEE. The CDR3 spells CASSVEPASGGGDEQYF. CDR3 DNA sequence: TGTGCCAGCAGCGTAGAACCGGCTAGCGGGGGGGGAGACGAGCAGTACTTC.

Only one count was recorded for this clone. The V gene is TRBV6-5, the J gene TRBJ1-3, with D unresolved. Per germline, CDR1 MNHEY and CDR2 SVGAGI. The CDR3 is 15 residues long. Between the trimmed V and J ends, which lost 8 bases and 2 bases, there was a span of 16 bases. The CDR3: CASGDPKRAGNTIYF. CDR3 bases: TGTGCCAGCGGAGACCCGAAAAGGGCTGGAAACACCATATATTTT.

J is TRBJ1-1 and V is TRBV7-2; maybe TRBD1 (6 bases). Between the trimmed V and J ends, which lost 5 bases and 7 bases, there was a span of 14 bases. The CDR3 runs to 13 residues. Germline assignment: CDR1 SGHTA and CDR2 FQGNSA. In DNA form, the CDR3 reads TGTGCCAGCAGCAACAACAGGGAACTTGAAGCTTTCTTT. As protein: CASSNNRELEAFF.

The chain couples TRBV10-3 to TRBJ2-3; TRBD2 agrees at 9 bases. Trimming took 2 bases from V and 2 from J; bases not matched to a gene: 5. From germline, CDR1 is ENHRY and CDR2 SYGVKD. The CDR3 totals 16 residues. This CDR3 is CAISETTSGDTDTQYF. The CDR3, as DNA: TGTGCCATCAGTGAGACGACTAGCGGTGACACAGATACGCAGTATTTT.

The chain has TRBV18 and TRBJ2-5; TRBD2 matches 13 bases. The germline V gene has CDR1 KGHSH and CDR2 LQKENI. With V trimmed by 4 bases and J by 5 bases, 13 bases remained unmatched. This CDR3 is 18 amino acids long. CDR3: CASSLEETSGGYRETQYF. As DNA, the CDR3 is TGTGCCAGCTCACTCGAGGAGACTAGCGGGGGGTATCGGGAGACCCAGTACTTC.

J is TRBJ2-7 and V is TRBV7-2; 7 bases line up with TRBD1. CDR1 is SGHTA and CDR2 is FQGNSA in the germline V gene. The trim removed 2 bases at V and 0 bases at J, leaving 7 bases unmatched. This CDR3 region has 16 residues. CDR3: CASSLLGSGGSYEQYF. The CDR3 bases are TGTGCCAGCAGCTTATTGGGGTCAGGGGGCTCCTACGAGCAGTACTTC.

This chain uses TRBV5-6 with TRBJ1-1, with D uncertain. Trimming took 2 bases from V and 1 from J, leaving 15 bases between them. The germline CDR1 and CDR2 sequences are SGHDT and YYEEEE. This CDR3 comprises 16 residues. The CDR3 loop is CASSFELDPQNTEAFF. CDR3 bases: TGTGCCAGCAGCTTTGAATTAGACCCCCAGAACACTGAAGCTTTCTTT.

V usage is TRBV27 and J usage is TRBJ2-1; 16 positions match TRBD2. CDR3 size: 16 residues. Germline values: CDR1 MNHEY, CDR2 SMNVEV (reference sequence). The ends lost 6 bases at V and 9 bases at J; junction bases unmatched: 8. CDR3 loop: CASSPGLAGGISEQFF. CDR3 coding DNA: TGTGCCAGCAGCCCGGGACTAGCGGGAGGGATTAGTGAGCAGTTCTTC.

V usage is TRBV14 and J usage is TRBJ2-7; no definite D call. The V gene lost 0 bases and the J gene lost 3 bases, with 9 bases spanning the gap. CDR1 is SGHDN and CDR2 is FVKESK in the germline V gene. The CDR3 has 14 amino acids. As DNA, the CDR3 is TGTGCCAGCAGCCAAGATGGGCAGTACTACGAGCAGTACTTC. Translation gives CASSQDGQYYEQYF.